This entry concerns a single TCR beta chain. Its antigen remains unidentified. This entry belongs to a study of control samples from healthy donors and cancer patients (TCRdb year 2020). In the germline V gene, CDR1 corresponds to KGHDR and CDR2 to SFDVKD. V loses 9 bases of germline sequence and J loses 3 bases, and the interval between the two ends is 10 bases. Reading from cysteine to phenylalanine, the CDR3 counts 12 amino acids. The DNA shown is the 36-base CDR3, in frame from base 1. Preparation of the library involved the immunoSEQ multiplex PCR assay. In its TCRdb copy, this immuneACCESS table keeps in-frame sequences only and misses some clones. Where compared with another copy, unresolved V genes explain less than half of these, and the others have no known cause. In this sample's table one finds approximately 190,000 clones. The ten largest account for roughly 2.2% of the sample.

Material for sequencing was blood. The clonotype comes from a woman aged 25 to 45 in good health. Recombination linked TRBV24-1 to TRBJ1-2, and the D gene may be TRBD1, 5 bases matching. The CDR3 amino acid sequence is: CATRGSDYGYTF. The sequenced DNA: TGTGCCACCCGGGGGAGTGACTATGGCTACACCTTC.